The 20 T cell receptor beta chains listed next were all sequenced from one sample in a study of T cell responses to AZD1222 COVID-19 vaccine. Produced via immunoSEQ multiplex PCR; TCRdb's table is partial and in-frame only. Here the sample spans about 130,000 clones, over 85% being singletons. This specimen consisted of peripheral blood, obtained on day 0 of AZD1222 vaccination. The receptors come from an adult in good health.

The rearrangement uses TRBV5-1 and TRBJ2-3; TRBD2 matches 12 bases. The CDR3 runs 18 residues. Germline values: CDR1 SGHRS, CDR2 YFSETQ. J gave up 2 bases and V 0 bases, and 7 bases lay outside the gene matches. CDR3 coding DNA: TGCGCCAGCAGCTTGGTGGCTAGCGGGGGGGTAGACACAGATACGCAGTATTTT. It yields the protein CASSLVASGGVDTDTQYF.

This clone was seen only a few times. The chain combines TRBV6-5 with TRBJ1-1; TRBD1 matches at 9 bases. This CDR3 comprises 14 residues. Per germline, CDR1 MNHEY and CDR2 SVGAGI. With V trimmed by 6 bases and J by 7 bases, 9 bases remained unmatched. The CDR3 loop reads CASSRTGDAYEAFF. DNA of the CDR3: TGTGCCAGCAGCAGGACAGGGGACGCATATGAAGCTTTCTTT.

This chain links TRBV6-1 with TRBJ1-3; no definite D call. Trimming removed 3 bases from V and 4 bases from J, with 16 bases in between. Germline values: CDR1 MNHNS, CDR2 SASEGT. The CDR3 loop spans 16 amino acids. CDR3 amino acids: CASSDEGGYGGNTIYF. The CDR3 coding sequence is TGTGCCAGCAGTGATGAGGGAGGGTATGGGGGAAACACCATATATTTT.

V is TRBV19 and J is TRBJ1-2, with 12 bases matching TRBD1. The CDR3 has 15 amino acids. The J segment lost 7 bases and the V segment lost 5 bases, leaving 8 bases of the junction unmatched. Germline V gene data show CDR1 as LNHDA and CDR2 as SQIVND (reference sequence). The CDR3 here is CASSPPGTGGGGYTF. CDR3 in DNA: TGTGCCAGTAGTCCCCCCGGGACAGGGGGCGGTGGCTACACCTTC.

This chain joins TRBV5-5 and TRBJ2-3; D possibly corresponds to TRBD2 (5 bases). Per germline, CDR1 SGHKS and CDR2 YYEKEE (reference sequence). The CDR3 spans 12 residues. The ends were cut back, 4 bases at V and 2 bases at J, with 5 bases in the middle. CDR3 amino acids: CASSRDTDTQYF. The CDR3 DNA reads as TGTGCCAGCAGCCGGGACACAGATACGCAGTATTTT. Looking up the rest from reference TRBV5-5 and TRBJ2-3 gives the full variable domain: DAGVTQSPTHLIKTRGQQVTLRCSPISGHKSVSWYQQVLGQGPQFIFQYYEKEERGRGNFPDRFSARQFPNYSSELNVNALLLGDSALYLCASSRDTDTQYFGPGTRLTVL.

CDR3 region: CASSGQQETQYF. CDR3 sequence (DNA): TGTGCCAGCTCTGGACAGCAAGAGACCCAGTACTTC. This sequence joins TRBV6-4 and TRBJ2-5, with TRBD1 as a possible D gene (6 bases). Germline-derived CDR1 and CDR2 are MRHNA and SNTAGT. The germline V and J ends were trimmed by 8 bases and 2 bases, with 9 bases remaining between them. This CDR3 comprises 12 residues.

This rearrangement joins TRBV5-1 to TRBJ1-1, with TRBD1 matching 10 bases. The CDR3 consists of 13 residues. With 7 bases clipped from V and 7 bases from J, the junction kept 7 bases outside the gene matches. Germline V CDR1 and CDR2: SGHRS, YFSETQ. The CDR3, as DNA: TGCGCCAGCGGGTCCGGGACAGGGGATGAAGCTTTCTTT. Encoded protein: CASGSGTGDEAFF.

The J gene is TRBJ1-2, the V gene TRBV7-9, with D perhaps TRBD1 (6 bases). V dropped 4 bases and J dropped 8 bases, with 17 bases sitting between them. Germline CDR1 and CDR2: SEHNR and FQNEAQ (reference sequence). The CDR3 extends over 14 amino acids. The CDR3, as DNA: TGTGCCAGCAGCTATAACCGGGGGGCGAGCGGCTACACCTTC. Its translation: CASSYNRGASGYTF. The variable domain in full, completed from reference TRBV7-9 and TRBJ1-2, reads DTGVSQNPRHKITKRGQNVTFRCDPISEHNRLYWYRQTLGQGPEFLTYFQNEAQLEKSRLLSDRFSAERPKGSFSTLEIQRTEQGDSAMYLCASSYNRGASGYTFGSGTRLTVV.

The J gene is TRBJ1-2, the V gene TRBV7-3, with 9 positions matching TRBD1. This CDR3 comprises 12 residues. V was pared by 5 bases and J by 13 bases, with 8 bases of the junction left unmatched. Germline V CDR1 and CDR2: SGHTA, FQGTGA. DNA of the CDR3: TGTGCCAGCAGCCTGGGACAGGGCCCTTTCACCTTC. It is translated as CASSLGQGPFTF. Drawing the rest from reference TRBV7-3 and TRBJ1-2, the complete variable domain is GAGVSQTPSNKVTEKGKYVELRCDPISGHTALYWYRQSLGQGPEFLIYFQGTGAADDSGLPNDRFFAVRPEGSVSTLKIQRTERGDSAVYLCASSLGQGPFTFGSGTRLTVV.

CDR3: CASSQEGEQFF. The CDR3 nucleotides read TGTGCCAGCAGCCAAGAAGGTGAGCAGTTCTTC. The chain carries TRBV3-1 (or the pseudogene TRBV3-2) and TRBJ2-1; D is uncertain. Per the germline V gene, CDR1 is LGHDT and CDR2 is YNNKEL (reference sequence). CDR3 size: 11 residues. The V end lost 0 bases, the J end lost 9 bases, and 3 bases lay between the germline ends.

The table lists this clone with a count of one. The CDR3 loop reads CASSLESGGRYGYTF. CDR3 sequence (DNA): TGCGCCAGCAGCTTGGAGTCAGGGGGCCGCTATGGCTACACCTTC. The V and J genes are TRBV5-1 and TRBJ1-2, with 8 bases lining up with TRBD1. The V gene end was trimmed by 0 bases and the J gene end by 4 bases; junction bases not matched to a gene: 5. The CDR3 runs 15 residues. Germline assignment: CDR1 SGHRS and CDR2 YFSETQ.

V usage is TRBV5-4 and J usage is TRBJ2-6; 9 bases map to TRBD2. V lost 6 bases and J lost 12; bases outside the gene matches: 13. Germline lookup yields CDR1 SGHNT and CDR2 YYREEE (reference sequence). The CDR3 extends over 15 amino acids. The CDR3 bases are TGTGCCAGCATTCTTGGCGGGGGGGCGGGCAGCGTCCTGACTTTC. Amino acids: CASILGGGAGSVLTF.

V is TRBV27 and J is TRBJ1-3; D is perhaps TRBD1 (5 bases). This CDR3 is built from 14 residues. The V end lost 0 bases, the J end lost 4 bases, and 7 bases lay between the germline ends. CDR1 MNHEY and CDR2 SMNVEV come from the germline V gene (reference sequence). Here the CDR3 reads CASSLSGEGNTIYF. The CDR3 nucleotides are TGTGCCAGCAGTTTATCAGGGGAGGGAAACACCATATATTTT.

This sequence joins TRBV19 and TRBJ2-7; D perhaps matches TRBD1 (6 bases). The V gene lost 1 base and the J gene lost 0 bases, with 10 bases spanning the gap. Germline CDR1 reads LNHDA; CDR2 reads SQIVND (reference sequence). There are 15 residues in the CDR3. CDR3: CASSIVRGGSYEQYF. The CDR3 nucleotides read TGTGCCAGTAGTATAGTACGAGGGGGCTCCTACGAGCAGTACTTC.

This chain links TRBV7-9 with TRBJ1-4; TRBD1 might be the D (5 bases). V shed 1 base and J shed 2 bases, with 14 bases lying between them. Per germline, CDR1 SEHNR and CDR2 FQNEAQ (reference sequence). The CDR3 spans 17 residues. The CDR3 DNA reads TGTGCCAGCAGCTTAGAAAGGGGCCCCAGGACTAATGAAAAACTGTTTTTT. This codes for CASSLERGPRTNEKLFF. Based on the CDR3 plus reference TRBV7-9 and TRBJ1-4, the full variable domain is DTGVSQNPRHKITKRGQNVTFRCDPISEHNRLYWYRQTLGQGPEFLTYFQNEAQLEKSRLLSDRFSAERPKGSFSTLEIQRTEQGDSAMYLCASSLERGPRTNEKLFFGSGTQLSVL.

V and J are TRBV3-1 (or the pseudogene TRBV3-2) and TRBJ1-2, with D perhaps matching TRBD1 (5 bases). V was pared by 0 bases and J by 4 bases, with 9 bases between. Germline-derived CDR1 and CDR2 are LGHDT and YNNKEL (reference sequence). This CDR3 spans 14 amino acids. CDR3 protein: CASSQDPGIYGYTF. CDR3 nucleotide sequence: TGTGCCAGCAGCCAAGATCCAGGGATCTATGGCTACACCTTC.

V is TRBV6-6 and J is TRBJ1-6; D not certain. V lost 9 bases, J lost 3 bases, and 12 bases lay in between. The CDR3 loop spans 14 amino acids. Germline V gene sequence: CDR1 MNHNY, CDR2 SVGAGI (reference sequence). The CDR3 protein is CASWPGYYNSPLHF. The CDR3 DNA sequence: TGTGCCAGTTGGCCGGGATACTATAATTCACCCCTCCACTTT.

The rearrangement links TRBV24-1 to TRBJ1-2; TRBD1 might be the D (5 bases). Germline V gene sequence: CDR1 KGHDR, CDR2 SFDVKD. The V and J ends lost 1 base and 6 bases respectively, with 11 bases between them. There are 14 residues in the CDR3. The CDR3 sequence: CATSDFVQVDGYTF. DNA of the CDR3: TGTGCCACCAGTGATTTCGTACAGGTGGATGGCTACACCTTC.

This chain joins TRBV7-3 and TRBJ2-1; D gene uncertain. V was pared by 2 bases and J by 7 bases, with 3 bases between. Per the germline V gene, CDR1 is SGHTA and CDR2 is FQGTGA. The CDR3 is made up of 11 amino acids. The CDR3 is CASSLGNEQFF. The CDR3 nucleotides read TGTGCCAGCAGCTTAGGGAATGAGCAGTTCTTC.

The CDR3: CASSWDNRVTDTQYF. CDR3 DNA: TGTGCCAGCAGTTGGGATAACAGGGTCACAGATACGCAGTATTTT. The chain combines TRBV27 with TRBJ2-3; a weak D match, TRBD1 (6 bases). The CDR3 runs to 15 residues. Germline V lookup: CDR1 MNHEY, CDR2 SMNVEV (reference sequence). Trimming removed 4 bases at V and 2 bases at J, with 13 bases between.